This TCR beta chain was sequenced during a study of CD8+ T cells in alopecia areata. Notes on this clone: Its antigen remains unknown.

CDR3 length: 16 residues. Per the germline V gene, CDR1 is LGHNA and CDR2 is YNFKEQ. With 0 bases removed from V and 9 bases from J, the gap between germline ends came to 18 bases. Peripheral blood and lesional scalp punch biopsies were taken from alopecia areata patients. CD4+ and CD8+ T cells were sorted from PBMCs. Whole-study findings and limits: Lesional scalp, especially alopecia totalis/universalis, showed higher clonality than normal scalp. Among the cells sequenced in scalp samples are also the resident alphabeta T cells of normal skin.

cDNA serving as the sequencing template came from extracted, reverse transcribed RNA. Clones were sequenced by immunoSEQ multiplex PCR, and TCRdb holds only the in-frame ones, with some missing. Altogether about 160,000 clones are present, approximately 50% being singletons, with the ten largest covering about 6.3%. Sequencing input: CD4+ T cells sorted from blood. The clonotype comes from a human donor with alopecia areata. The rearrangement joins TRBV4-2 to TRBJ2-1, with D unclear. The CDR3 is CASSQENRSPVGEQFF. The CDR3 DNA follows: TGTGCCAGCAGCCAAGAGAATCGGAGCCCTGTTGGTGAGCAGTTCTTC.